One and the same sample provided the 11 T cell receptor beta chains below, sequenced in a study of blood T cells in healthy people across ages. Combining a sample-barcoded 5' primer with a J-beta primer mix, a second PCR ran for roughly 7 to 11 cycles. TCRdb processed the 5' RACE reads anew with MiXCR; each CDR3 protein has one entry. The repertoire holds under 800,000 distinct CDR3 sequences, with more than 20% as singletons. Sequenced: blood. Every receptor here comes from a man aged 65 to 79 in good health.

This sequence joins TRBV6-2 or TRBV6-3 and TRBJ1-5; D might be TRBD1 (5 bases). The germline V and J ends were trimmed by 6 bases and 0 bases, with 12 bases remaining between them. Germline V gene sequence: CDR1 MNHEY, CDR2 SVGEGT. This CDR3 has 15 residues. CDR3 sequence reads: CASRLSDSSNQPQHF. The CDR3 nucleotides read TGTGCCAGCAGACTCTCAGACAGTAGCAATCAGCCCCAGCATTTT.

This clonotype occurred a few times. The chain employs TRBV3-1 and TRBJ2-5; D is ambiguous. V was trimmed by 1 base and J by 5 bases, leaving 8 bases between them. Germline V gene lookup returns CDR1 LGHDT and CDR2 YNNKEL (reference sequence). The CDR3 runs to 13 residues. The chain's CDR3 is CASSQGLRETQYF. In DNA form, the CDR3 reads TGTGCCAGCAGCCAAGGATTGAGGGAGACCCAGTACTTC.

The chain couples TRBV7-2 to TRBJ2-2; a possible D gene is TRBD1 (5 bases). The ends were cut back, 5 bases at V and 9 bases at J, with 13 bases in the middle. Germline CDR1 is SGHTA and CDR2 is FQGNSA. This CDR3 spans 13 amino acids. This CDR3 is CASSPQGLRELFF. The DNA of the CDR3 is TGTGCCAGCAGCCCCCAGGGTCTGAGGGAGCTGTTTTTT.

This sequence joins TRBV9 and TRBJ2-7; 8 bases fit TRBD2. The CDR3 is 15 amino acids. The V and J ends lost 1 base and 2 bases, in that order; junction bases with no gene match: 5. CDR1 and CDR2 (germline): SGDLS, YYNGEE. This chain's CDR3 is CASSVSAGGAYEQYF. The CDR3, as DNA: TGTGCCAGCAGCGTAAGTGCGGGAGGTGCCTACGAGCAGTACTTC.

This clonotype occurred a few times. The chain employs TRBV19 and TRBJ2-2, with a tentative D call TRBD2 (5 bases). Germline lookup yields CDR1 LNHDA and CDR2 SQIVND (reference sequence). Trimming removed 6 bases from V and 4 bases from J, with 15 bases in between. The CDR3 extends over 15 amino acids. The CDR3 nucleotides read TGTGCCAGTAGAACCTCACGGGGTGGCACCGGGGAGCTGTTTTTT. It encodes CASRTSRGGTGELFF.

The V and J genes are TRBV5-6 and TRBJ2-5, with TRBD1 identical over 8 bases. The CDR3 spans 13 residues. V trimming: 5 bases; J trimming: 6 bases; junction bases outside the gene matches: 6. Germline V lookup: CDR1 SGHDT, CDR2 YYEEEE. The CDR3 loop reads CASSPTGGQTQYF. For the CDR3, the DNA is TGTGCCAGCAGTCCTACAGGGGGACAGACCCAGTACTTC. The full variable domain, completed using reference TRBV5-6 and TRBJ2-5, is DAGVTQSPTHLIKTRGQQVTLRCSPKSGHDTVSWYQQALGQGPQFIFQYYEEEERQRGNFPDRFSGHQFPNYSSELNVNALLLGDSALYLCASSPTGGQTQYFGPGTRLLVL.

The genes are TRBV5-6 and TRBJ2-1; possible D gene TRBD2, 6 bases. The V gene lost 0 bases and the J gene lost 9 bases, with 16 bases spanning the gap. Germline CDR1 is SGHDT and CDR2 is YYEEEE. This CDR3 contains 15 residues. Here the CDR3 DNA reads TGTGCCAGCAGCTTGGAGACTCTAGCGATTAGTGAGCAGTTCTTC. It yields the protein CASSLETLAISEQFF.

The chain couples TRBV20-1 to TRBJ2-7; a possible D gene is TRBD1 (5 bases). Between the trimmed V and J ends, which lost 4 bases and 2 bases, there was a span of 12 bases. From germline, CDR1 is DFQATT and CDR2 SNEGSKA (reference sequence). The CDR3 runs 13 residues. CDR3 residues: CSAMGRDTYEQYF. CDR3 sequence (DNA): TGCAGTGCTATGGGGCGAGATACCTACGAGCAGTACTTC.

This clonotype was seen a handful of times. This chain uses TRBV7-2 with TRBJ2-5; TRBD2 matches at 9 bases. V gave up 2 bases and J gave up 6 bases; unmatched junction bases: 10. The germline CDR1 and CDR2 sequences are SGHTA and FQGNSA. The CDR3 runs to 16 residues. The chain's CDR3 is CASSLQGSGSKKTQYF. CDR3 sequence (DNA): TGTGCCAGCAGCTTACAGGGTAGCGGGAGTAAAAAGACCCAGTACTTC.

V is TRBV6-2 or TRBV6-3 and J is TRBJ2-5, with unresolved D. Germline loops: CDR1 MNHEY, CDR2 SVGEGT. V was trimmed by 0 bases and J by 5 bases, leaving 7 bases between them. CDR3 length equals 13 residues. This chain's CDR3 is CASSYSPFETQYF. DNA for the CDR3: TGTGCCAGCAGTTACTCGCCGTTTGAGACCCAGTACTTC.

The count of this clonotype is one. The chain uses TRBV6-5 and TRBJ2-6; D is unclear. Germline assignment: CDR1 MNHEY and CDR2 SVGAGI. CDR3 length equals 16 residues. Trimming removed 0 bases at V and 0 bases at J, with 6 bases between. The CDR3 nucleotides read TGTGCCAGCAGTTACTCGGCCGACTCTGGGGCCAACGTCCTGACTTTC. This gives the protein CASSYSADSGANVLTF.